The present T cell receptor (beta chain) was sequenced within a study of blood T cell repertoires in COVID-19. Per the study methods: The assay estimated nucleated cells by amplifying reference gene primers. Only in-frame clones appear in the TCRdb table, and some are missing; sequencing was by immunoSEQ multiplex PCR. D and trimming come from the DNA, and the V and J calls and clone size come from that table. The sample lists under 350,000 clones, about 90% occurring once. Those enrolled, adults aged roughly 18 to 100 years, came from about two dozen US areas. This CDR3 comprises 15 residues. Germline values: CDR1 SGHTA, CDR2 FQGNSA. V was cut by 1 base and J by 5 bases, with 12 bases left in between.

The sequencing sample was made of PBMCs or T cells enriched from blood (not recorded which). The V call is TRBV7-2, the J call TRBJ1-5; D possibly corresponds to TRBD1 (5 bases). The sequence was collected from a woman in her sixties who had recovered from COVID-19. CDR3 region: CASSLGTQNYQPQHF. CDR3 DNA sequence: TGTGCCAGCAGCTTAGGGACACAAAATTATCAGCCCCAGCATTTT.